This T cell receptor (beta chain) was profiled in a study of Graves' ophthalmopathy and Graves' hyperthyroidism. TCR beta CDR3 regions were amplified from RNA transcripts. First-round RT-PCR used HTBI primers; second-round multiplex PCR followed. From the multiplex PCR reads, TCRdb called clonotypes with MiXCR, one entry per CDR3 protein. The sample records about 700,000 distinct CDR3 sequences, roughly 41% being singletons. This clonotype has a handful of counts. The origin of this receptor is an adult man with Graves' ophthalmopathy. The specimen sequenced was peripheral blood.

The CDR3 loop reads CASNQGINTGELFF. Written as DNA, the CDR3 is TGTGCCAGTAACCAGGGAATTAACACCGGGGAGCTGTTTTTT. The V gene is TRBV19, the J gene TRBJ2-2; possibly TRBD1 for D (5 bases). Germline CDR1 LNHDA, CDR2 SQIVND (reference sequence). Deletions cut 7 bases from V and 2 bases from J, with 11 bases between. CDR3 length: 14 residues.